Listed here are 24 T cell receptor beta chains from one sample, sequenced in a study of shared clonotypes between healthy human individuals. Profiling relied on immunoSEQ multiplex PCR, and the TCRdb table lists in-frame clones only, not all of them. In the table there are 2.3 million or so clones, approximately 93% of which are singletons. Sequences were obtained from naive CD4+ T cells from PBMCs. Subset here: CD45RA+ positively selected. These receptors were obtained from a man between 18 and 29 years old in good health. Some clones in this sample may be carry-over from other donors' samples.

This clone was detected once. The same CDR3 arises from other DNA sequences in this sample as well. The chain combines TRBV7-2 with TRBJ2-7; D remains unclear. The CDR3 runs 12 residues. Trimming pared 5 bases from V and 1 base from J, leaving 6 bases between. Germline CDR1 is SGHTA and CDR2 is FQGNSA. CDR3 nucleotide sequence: TGTGCCAGCAGCCAAACATCCTACGAGCAGTACTTC. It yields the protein CASSQTSYEQYF. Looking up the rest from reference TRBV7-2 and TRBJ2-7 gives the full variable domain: GAGVSQSPSNKVTEKGKDVELRCDPISGHTALYWYRQSLGQGLEFLIYFQGNSAPDKSGLPSDRFSAERTGGSVSTLTIQRTQQEDSAVYLCASSQTSYEQYFGPGTRLTVT.

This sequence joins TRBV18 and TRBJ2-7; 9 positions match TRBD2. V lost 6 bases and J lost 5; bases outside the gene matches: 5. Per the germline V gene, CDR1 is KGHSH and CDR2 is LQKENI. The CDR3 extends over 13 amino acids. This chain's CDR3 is CASSTQREDEQYF. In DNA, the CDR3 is TGTGCCAGCTCGACTCAGCGGGAGGACGAGCAGTACTTC.

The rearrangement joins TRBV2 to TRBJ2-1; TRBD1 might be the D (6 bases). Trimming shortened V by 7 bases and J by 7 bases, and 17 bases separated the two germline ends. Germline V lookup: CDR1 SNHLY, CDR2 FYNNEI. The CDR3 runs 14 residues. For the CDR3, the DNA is TGTGCCAGCAAGACAGGCGCACACCATAATGAGCAGTTCTTC. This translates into CASKTGAHHNEQFF.

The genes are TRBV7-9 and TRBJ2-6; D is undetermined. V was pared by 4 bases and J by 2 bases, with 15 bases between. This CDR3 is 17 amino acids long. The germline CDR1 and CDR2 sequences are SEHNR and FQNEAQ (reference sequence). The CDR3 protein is CASSYGSPAAGANVLTF. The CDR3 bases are TGTGCCAGCAGCTACGGGTCGCCGGCGGCTGGGGCCAACGTCCTGACTTTC.

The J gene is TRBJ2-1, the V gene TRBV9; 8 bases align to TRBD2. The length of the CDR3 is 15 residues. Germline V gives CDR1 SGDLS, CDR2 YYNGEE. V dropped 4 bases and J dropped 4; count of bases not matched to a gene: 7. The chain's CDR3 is CASSPLGGGYNEQFF. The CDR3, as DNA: TGTGCCAGCAGCCCCCTTGGCGGGGGGTACAATGAGCAGTTCTTC.

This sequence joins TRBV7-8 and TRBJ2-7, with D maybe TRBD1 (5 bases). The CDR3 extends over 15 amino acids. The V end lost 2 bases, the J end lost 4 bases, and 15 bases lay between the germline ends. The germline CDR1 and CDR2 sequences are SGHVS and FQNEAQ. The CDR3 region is CASSLMRQGKYEQYF. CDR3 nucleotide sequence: TGTGCCAGCAGCTTAATGAGGCAGGGAAAATACGAGCAGTACTTC. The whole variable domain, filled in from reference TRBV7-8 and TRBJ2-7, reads GAGVSQSPRYKVAKRGQDVALRCDPISGHVSLFWYQQALGQGPEFLTYFQNEAQLDKSGLPSDRFFAERPEGSVSTLKIQRTQQEDSAVYLCASSLMRQGKYEQYFGPGTRLTVT.

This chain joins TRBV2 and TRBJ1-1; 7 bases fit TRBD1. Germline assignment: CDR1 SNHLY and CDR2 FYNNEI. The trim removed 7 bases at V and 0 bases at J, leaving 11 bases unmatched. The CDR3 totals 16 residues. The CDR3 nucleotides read TGTGCCAGCACCCCGGAGGGACAGTTTATGAACACTGAAGCTTTCTTT. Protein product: CASTPEGQFMNTEAFF.

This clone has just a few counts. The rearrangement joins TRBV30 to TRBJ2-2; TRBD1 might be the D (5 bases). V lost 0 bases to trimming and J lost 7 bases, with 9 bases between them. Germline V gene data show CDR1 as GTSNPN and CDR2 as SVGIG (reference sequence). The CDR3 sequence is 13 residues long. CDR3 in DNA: TGTGCCTGGAGTGTCAAGGGGATCGGGGAGCTGTTTTTT. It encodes CAWSVKGIGELFF.

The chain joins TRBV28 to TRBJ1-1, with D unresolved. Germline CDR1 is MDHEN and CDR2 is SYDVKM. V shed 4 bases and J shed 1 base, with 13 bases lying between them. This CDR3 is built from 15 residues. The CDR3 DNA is TGTGCCAGCAGTTCCCGAGGTTTGGGGAACACTGAAGCTTTCTTT. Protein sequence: CASSSRGLGNTEAFF.

The CDR3 nucleotides are TGTGCCAGCAGCTATAGCCAGAATGAAAAACTGTTTTTT. This translates into CASSYSQNEKLFF. V usage is TRBV7-2 and J usage is TRBJ1-4; D unresolved. The CDR3 is 13 amino acids. The V end was cut by 4 bases, the J end by 5 bases, with 8 bases between. Germline CDR1 reads SGHTA; CDR2 reads FQGNSA.

The CDR3 DNA reads TGCGCCAGCAGCCAAGAGGGCGGGTTGAACACCGGGGAGCTGTTTTTT. Amino acid sequence: CASSQEGGLNTGELFF. J is TRBJ2-2 and V is TRBV4-3; D possibly corresponds to TRBD2 (5 bases). V shed 0 bases and J shed 1 base, with 9 bases lying between them. This CDR3 contains 16 residues. Germline assignment: CDR1 LGHNA and CDR2 YSLEER.

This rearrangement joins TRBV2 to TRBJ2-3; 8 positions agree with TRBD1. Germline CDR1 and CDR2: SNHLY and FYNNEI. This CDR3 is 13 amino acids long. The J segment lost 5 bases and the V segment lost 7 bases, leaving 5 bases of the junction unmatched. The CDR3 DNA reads TGTGCCAGCACCGAACAGGGGGTAGATACGCAGTATTTT. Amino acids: CASTEQGVDTQYF.

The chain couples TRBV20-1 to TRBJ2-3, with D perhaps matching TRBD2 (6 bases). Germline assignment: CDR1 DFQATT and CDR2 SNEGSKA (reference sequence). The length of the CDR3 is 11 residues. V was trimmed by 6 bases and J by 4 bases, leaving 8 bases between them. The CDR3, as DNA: TGCAGTGCCCCGGGAGCAGATACGCAGTATTTT. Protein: CSAPGADTQYF.

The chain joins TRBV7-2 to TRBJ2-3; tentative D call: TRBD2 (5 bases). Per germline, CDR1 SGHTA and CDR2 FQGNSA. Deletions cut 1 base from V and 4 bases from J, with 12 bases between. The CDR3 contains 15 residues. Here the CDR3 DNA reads TGTGCCAGCAGCTTAGAAGGGCGGGCTGCAGATACGCAGTATTTT. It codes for CASSLEGRAADTQYF.

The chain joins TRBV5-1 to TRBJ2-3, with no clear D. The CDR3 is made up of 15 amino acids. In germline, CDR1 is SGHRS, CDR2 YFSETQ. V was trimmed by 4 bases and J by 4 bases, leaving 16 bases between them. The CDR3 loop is CASSPGLPDPDTQYF. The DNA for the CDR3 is TGCGCCAGCAGCCCCGGGCTCCCCGACCCAGATACGCAGTATTTT. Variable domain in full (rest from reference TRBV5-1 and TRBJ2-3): KAGVTQTPRYLIKTRGQQVTLSCSPISGHRSVSWYQQTPGQGLQFLFEYFSETQRNKGNFPGRFSGRQFSNSRSEMNVSTLELGDSALYLCASSPGLPDPDTQYFGPGTRLTVL.

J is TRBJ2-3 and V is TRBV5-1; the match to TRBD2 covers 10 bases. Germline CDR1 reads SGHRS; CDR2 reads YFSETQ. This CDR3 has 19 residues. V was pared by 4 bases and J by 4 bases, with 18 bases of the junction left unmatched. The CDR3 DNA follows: TGCGCCAGCAGCAACCCCGAACTAGCGGGATGGAGCGGCCCAGATACGCAGTATTTT. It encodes CASSNPELAGWSGPDTQYF.

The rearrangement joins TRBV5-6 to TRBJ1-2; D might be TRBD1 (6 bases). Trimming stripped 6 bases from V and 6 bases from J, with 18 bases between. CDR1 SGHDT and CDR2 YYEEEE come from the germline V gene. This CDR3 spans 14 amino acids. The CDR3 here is CASTRSGQGHGYTF. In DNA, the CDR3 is TGTGCCAGCACTCGGTCGGGGCAGGGGCATGGCTACACCTTC.

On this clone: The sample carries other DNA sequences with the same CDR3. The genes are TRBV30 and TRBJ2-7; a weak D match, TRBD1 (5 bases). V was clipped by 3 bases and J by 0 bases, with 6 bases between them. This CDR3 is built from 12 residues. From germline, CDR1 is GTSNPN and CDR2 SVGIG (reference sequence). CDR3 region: CAWSDSSYEQYF. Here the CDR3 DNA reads TGTGCCTGGAGCGACAGCTCCTACGAGCAGTACTTC.

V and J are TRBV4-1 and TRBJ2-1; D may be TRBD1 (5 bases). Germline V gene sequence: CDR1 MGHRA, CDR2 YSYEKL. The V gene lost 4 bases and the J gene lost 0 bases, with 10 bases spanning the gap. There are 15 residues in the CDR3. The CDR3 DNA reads TGCGCCAGCAGCCTCACAGGTAGCTCCTACAATGAGCAGTTCTTC. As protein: CASSLTGSSYNEQFF.

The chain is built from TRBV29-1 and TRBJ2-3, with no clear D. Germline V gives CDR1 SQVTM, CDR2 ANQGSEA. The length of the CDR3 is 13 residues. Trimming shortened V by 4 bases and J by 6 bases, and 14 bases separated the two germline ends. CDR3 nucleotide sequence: TGCAGCGTTGCTGTGGGGATTGCGGATACGCAGTATTTT. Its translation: CSVAVGIADTQYF.

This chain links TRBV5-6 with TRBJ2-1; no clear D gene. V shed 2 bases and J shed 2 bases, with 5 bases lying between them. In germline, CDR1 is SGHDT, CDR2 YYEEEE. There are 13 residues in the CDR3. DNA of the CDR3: TGTGCCAGCAGCTTCAGGACCTACAATGAGCAGTTCTTC. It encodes CASSFRTYNEQFF. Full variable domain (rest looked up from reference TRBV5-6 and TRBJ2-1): DAGVTQSPTHLIKTRGQQVTLRCSPKSGHDTVSWYQQALGQGPQFIFQYYEEEERQRGNFPDRFSGHQFPNYSSELNVNALLLGDSALYLCASSFRTYNEQFFGPGTRLTVL.

This CDR3 reads CASSLDSGGPHEQYF. The CDR3 DNA follows: TGCGCCAGCAGCTTGGACTCAGGGGGCCCCCACGAGCAGTACTTC. This chain links TRBV5-1 with TRBJ2-7, with 8 bases lining up with TRBD1. Germline CDR1 reads SGHRS; CDR2 reads YFSETQ. The trim removed 0 bases at V and 5 bases at J, leaving 7 bases unmatched. CDR3 length: 15 residues.

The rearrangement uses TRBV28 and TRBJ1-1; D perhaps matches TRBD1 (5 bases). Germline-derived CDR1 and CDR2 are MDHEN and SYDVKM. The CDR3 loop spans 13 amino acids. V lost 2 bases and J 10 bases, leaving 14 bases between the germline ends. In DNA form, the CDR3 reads TGTGCCAGCAGTTTAATAGCCGGGGGGTTAGCTTTCTTT. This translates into CASSLIAGGLAFF.

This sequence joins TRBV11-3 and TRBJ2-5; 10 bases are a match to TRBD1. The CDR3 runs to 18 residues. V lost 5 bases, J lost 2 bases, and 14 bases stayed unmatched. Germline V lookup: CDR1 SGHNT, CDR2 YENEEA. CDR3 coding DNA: TGTGCCAGCAGCCGCGGACAGGGGGTCTTGGACTGGCAAGAGACCCAGTACTTC. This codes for CASSRGQGVLDWQETQYF.